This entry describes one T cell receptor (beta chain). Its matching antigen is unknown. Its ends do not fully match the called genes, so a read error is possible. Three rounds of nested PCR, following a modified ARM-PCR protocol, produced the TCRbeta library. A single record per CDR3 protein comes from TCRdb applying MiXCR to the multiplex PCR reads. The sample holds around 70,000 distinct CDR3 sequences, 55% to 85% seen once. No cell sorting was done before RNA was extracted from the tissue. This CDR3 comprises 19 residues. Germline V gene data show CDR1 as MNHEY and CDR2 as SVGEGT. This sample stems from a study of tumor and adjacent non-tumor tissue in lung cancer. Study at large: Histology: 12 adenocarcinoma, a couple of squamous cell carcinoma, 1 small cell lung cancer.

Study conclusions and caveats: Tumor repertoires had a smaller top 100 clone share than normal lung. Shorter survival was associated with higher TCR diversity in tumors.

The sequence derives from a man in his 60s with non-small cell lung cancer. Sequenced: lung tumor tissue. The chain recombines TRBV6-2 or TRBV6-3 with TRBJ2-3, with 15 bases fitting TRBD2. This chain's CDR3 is CASSHQPGLAGGYTDTQCF. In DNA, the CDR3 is TGTGCCAGCAGTCACCAGCCGGGACTAGCGGGGGGATACACAGATACGCAGTGTTTT.